The entry below gives a single TCR beta chain sequence along with its context. The antigen is not known. At the DNA level, this CDR3 is encoded by other sequences in the same sample as well. The data belong to a study of cytomegalovirus exposure and HLA in healthy donors. PCR employed 60 Vbeta and 13 Jbeta primers. The data were produced by immunoSEQ multiplex PCR, yet TCRdb's version contains in-frame clones alone and is incomplete. Counted here are 63,000 or so clones, around 70% occurring once; the ten biggest clones make up roughly 20%. Germline V gives CDR1 GTSNPN, CDR2 SVGIG (reference sequence). This CDR3 is 12 amino acids long. Between the trimmed V and J ends, which lost 0 bases and 5 bases, there was a span of 7 bases. Study-wide results and limits: Later genetic work tied a missense DCLRE1C variant to beta-chain V and J trimming. Association with HLA alleles at 0.05 false discovery rate was found for around 17,000 TCR beta sequences in a later analysis. Earlier analysis found most TCR beta V segments productive about 90% or about 30% of the time.

The chain employs TRBV30 and TRBJ1-1; TRBD1 is a possible D gene (6 bases). Sequenced sample: PBMCs. The sequence derives from a woman aged 30 to 39 in good health and CMV-seropositive. The CDR3 sequence is CAWSVRGTEAFF. CDR3 DNA: TGTGCCTGGAGTGTCAGGGGAACTGAAGCTTTCTTT.